This is a list of T cell receptor beta chains from one sample in a study of cytomegalovirus exposure and HLA in healthy donors. Sequencing used immunoSEQ multiplex PCR; TCRdb keeps in-frame clones, though not all of them. The table lists about 93,000 clones, roughly 80% of them singletons, with approximately 2% in the top ten. Sequenced input: PBMCs. Receptor source: a boy under 18 in good health and CMV-seronegative. Each CDR3 is given with its conserved first and last residue. A D gene is named only where the DNA matches it firmly. Only part of the rows carry a size: once, few, many, or a class if the clone is expanded.

>TRBJ2-2|TRBD1|TRBV5-1|NA
TGCGCCAGCAGCGTACGACAGGGAGCCGGGGAGCTGTTTTTT
CASSVRQGAGELFF
>TRBJ1-1|TRBD1|TRBV7-6|NA
TGTGCCAGCAGCCCCCAGGGGGCTGCTGAAGCTTTCTTT
CASSPQGAAEAFF
>TRBJ2-7|NA|TRBV6-6|NA
TGTGCCAGCAGCCTACTCTACGAGCAGTACTTC
CASSLLYEQYF
>TRBJ2-7|NA|TRBV30|NA
TGTGCCTGGAGCCTCTTATACGAGCAGTACTTC
CAWSLLYEQYF
>TRBJ1-5|NA|TRBV28|NA
TGTGCCAGCAGTTTACCAGGGGATAGGCAGCCCCAGCATTTT
CASSLPGDRQPQHF
>TRBJ2-1|NA|TRBV7-2|NA
TGTGCCAGCAGTCCTCTCAGGGAGCAGTTCTTC
CASSPLREQFF
>TRBJ2-7|TRBD2|TRBV14|NA
TGTGCCAGCAGCCAAGATAAAGAACTAGCGGGATTAGTCTTCGAGCAGTACTTC
CASSQDKELAGLVFEQYF
>TRBJ1-5|NA|TRBV7-2|NA
TGTGCCAGCAGCTTAGGGGCCGCGGGGGGGCGGAATCAGCCCCAGCATTTT
CASSLGAAGGRNQPQHF
>TRBJ2-7|TRBD1|TRBV27|NA
TGTGCCAGCAGTTTACGGGACAGCCCCTACGAGCAGTACTTC
CASSLRDSPYEQYF
>TRBJ1-6|TRBD1|TRBV11-2|NA
TGTGCCAGCAGCCAAGGACAGGGGGTGAATTCACCCCTCCACTTT
CASSQGQGVNSPLHF
>TRBJ1-6|NA|TRBV30|NA
TGTGCCTGGGGACATTCGAGCGATTCACCCCTCCACTTT
CAWGHSSDSPLHF
>TRBJ2-1|NA|TRBV5-8|once
TGTGCCGGGGCCGGACGCTATGAGCAGTTCTTC
CAGAGRYEQFF
>TRBJ2-7|NA|TRBV19|NA
TGTGCCAGTAGTGCGAATTATGACTACGAGCAGTACTTC
CASSANYDYEQYF
>TRBJ2-1|NA|TRBV29-1|few
TGCAGCGTTTCTGACAATGAGCAGTTCTTC
CSVSDNEQFF
>TRBJ2-3|TRBD2|TRBV4-3|NA
TGCGCCAGCAGCCAGACTAGCGGGGGAACAGATACGCAGTATTTT
CASSQTSGGTDTQYF
>TRBJ2-5|NA|TRBV13|NA
TGTGCCAGCAGCTATGGGGGCGCGGAGGACCAAGAGACCCAGTACTTC
CASSYGGAEDQETQYF
>TRBJ2-3|TRBD2|TRBV4-3|once
TGCGCCAGCAGCCAAACTAGCGGGGACACAGATACGCAGTATTTT
CASSQTSGDTDTQYF
>TRBJ1-2|TRBD1|TRBV5-4|NA
TGTGCCAGCAGCAAAGATGGACAGGGGTGGGGTGGCTACACCTTC
CASSKDGQGWGGYTF
>TRBJ1-1|TRBD1|TRBV11-1|NA
TGTGCCGGGCCCGACGATGGGACAGGGGGCTTTGAAGCTTTCTTT
CAGPDDGTGGFEAFF
>TRBJ1-5|NA|TRBV18|few
TGTGCCAGCTCACCATCAGAAATTCAGCCCCAGCATTTT
CASSPSEIQPQHF
>TRBJ1-6|NA|TRBV15|NA
TGTGCCACCAGCACCAGGGCAAATTCACCCCTCCACTTT
CATSTRANSPLHF
>TRBJ1-1|TRBD1|TRBV11-2|NA
TGTGCCAGCAGCCGTACCTCAGGGGGAGGGAACACTGAAGCTTTCTTT
CASSRTSGGGNTEAFF
>TRBJ1-3|NA|TRBV19|NA
TGTGCCAGTAGTCCCGCGGGATCTGGAAACACCATATATTTT
CASSPAGSGNTIYF
>TRBJ2-5|NA|TRBV29-1|few
TGCAGCGTTGAACCGACGGGTGGGTGGGAGGCCCAGTACTTC
CSVEPTGGWEAQYF
>TRBJ2-7|TRBD2|TRBV5-1|few
TGCGCCAGCAGCTCCGGACTAGCCAGAGGCGAGCAGTACTTC
CASSSGLARGEQYF
>TRBJ1-1|TRBD1|TRBV14|once
TGTGCCAGCAGCCACAGGGGGCTGCCCATGAACACTGAAGCTTTCTTT
CASSHRGLPMNTEAFF
>TRBJ2-5|NA|TRBV7-2|NA
TGTGCCAGCCAGGAGGGGGTCCAGGGGGTGAAAGAGACCCAGTACTTC
CASQEGVQGVKETQYF
>TRBJ2-7|NA|TRBV7-8|NA
TGTGCCAGCAGCTTAGCCGATGCGGGTCGAATCGGTTTGGGATACGAGCAGTACTTC
CASSLADAGRIGLGYEQYF
>TRBJ2-7|TRBD2|TRBV30|NA
TGTGCCTGGGAGAGACTAGCTGGCGACGAGCAGTACTTC
CAWERLAGDEQYF
>TRBJ2-7|TRBD2|TRBV7-2|NA
TGTGCCAGCAGCCAATTTACTAGCGGGAGGGCCCGGGAGCAGTACTTC
CASSQFTSGRAREQYF
>TRBJ2-7|NA|TRBV7-9|once
TGTGCCAGCAGCTCGCCCGACAGGACATCGAACTCCTACGAGCAGTACTTC
CASSSPDRTSNSYEQYF
>TRBJ2-5|TRBD2|TRBV7-9|few
TGTGCCAGCAGCTTAGGCGGGGGGGCGGAAGAGACCCAGTACTTC
CASSLGGGAEETQYF
>TRBJ1-4|NA|TRBV6-5|once
TGTGCCAGCAGTTACTCGGCGGGTGAAAAACTGTTTTTT
CASSYSAGEKLFF
>TRBJ2-6|NA|TRBV6-1|NA
TGTGCCAGTTGGCGGTCTAGCTCTGGGGCCAACGTCCTGACTTTC
CASWRSSSGANVLTF
>TRBJ1-5|TRBD1|TRBV30|NA
TGTGCCTGGAGTGCAAATTCAGGGGGGCCCCAGCATTTT
CAWSANSGGPQHF
>TRBJ2-7|TRBD2|TRBV10-3|NA
TGTGCCATCAGTGAGGAGACTAGCGGGAAAGGCGAGCAGTACTTC
CAISEETSGKGEQYF
>TRBJ1-2|NA|TRBV15|few
TGTGCCACCAGCAGAGATTGGGGCCCCTATGGCTACACCTTC
CATSRDWGPYGYTF
>TRBJ2-7|TRBD1|TRBV28|few
TGTGCCAGCAGATTCGACAGGGGAAAGGGCGAGCAGTACTTC
CASRFDRGKGEQYF
>TRBJ1-5|TRBD1|TRBV2|NA
TGTGCCAGCAGGCTAGGACAGGGAGGTCAGCCCCAGCATTTT
CASRLGQGGQPQHF
>TRBJ2-7|TRBD1|TRBV29-1|NA
TGCAGCGTTCGGGTCCGACAGGGGACCTACGAGCAGTACTTC
CSVRVRQGTYEQYF
>TRBJ2-3|TRBD2|TRBV6-4|NA
TGTGCCAGCAGTGAGCGGGGGGGCACAGATACGCAGTATTTT
CASSERGGTDTQYF
>TRBJ2-1|TRBD2|TRBV4-1|few
TGCGCCAGCAGCCAAGGGCTAGCGGGGGCGAATGAGCAGTTCTTC
CASSQGLAGANEQFF
>TRBJ2-7|NA|TRBV6-1|NA
TGTGCCAGCAGCCCAAGGGGCCCCACCTACGAGCAGTACTTC
CASSPRGPTYEQYF
>TRBJ1-3|NA|TRBV5-4|NA
TGTGCCAGCAGCTTGGGGACTCCCCAGAGCTCTGGAAACACCATATATTTT
CASSLGTPQSSGNTIYF
>TRBJ1-4|NA|TRBV6-1|NA
TGTGCCAGCAGTGAAGGGGGAGGGTTTAATGAAAAACTGTTTTTT
CASSEGGGFNEKLFF
>TRBJ2-5|TRBD2|TRBV7-2|NA
TGTGCCAGCAGCTCCATGGGGACTAGCGGGAGGGTCTCCTCAGAGACCCAGTACTTC
CASSSMGTSGRVSSETQYF
>TRBJ1-4|TRBD1|TRBV19|NA
TGTGCCAGTAGCTCCGGGACAGCGATTGAAAAACTGTTTTTT
CASSSGTAIEKLFF
>TRBJ2-7|NA|TRBV29-1|NA
TGCAGCGTTGCTTCCAGTCCGACCTACGAGCAGTACTTC
CSVASSPTYEQYF
>TRBJ2-5|TRBD1|TRBV9|NA
TGTGCCAGCAGCGCCGACAGGGCAGAGACCCAGTACTTC
CASSADRAETQYF
>TRBJ2-7|NA|TRBV29-1|NA
TGCAGCGTTGACGCAGGCGCCTACGAGCAGTACTTC
CSVDAGAYEQYF
>TRBJ1-2|TRBD1|TRBV7-2|NA
TGTGCCAGCAGCTTAGGAGACAGGGGGACAGGTGGCTACACCTTC
CASSLGDRGTGGYTF
>TRBJ2-2|TRBD1|TRBV10-1|NA
TGCGCCAGCAGGTTAGGACAGGACACCGGGGAGCTGTTTTTT
CASRLGQDTGELFF
>TRBJ1-6|NA|TRBV4-1|NA
TGCGCCAGCAGCCAAGATCCGGGACATCCTAATTCACCCCTCCACTTT
CASSQDPGHPNSPLHF
>TRBJ1-1|NA|TRBV19|NA
TGTGCCAGTACCCAATTCTCAGGTACTGAAGCTTTCTTT
CASTQFSGTEAFF
>TRBJ2-7|TRBD1|TRBV29-1|NA
TGCAGCGTAGATACCGGGACAGGGAACTACGAGCAGTACTTC
CSVDTGTGNYEQYF